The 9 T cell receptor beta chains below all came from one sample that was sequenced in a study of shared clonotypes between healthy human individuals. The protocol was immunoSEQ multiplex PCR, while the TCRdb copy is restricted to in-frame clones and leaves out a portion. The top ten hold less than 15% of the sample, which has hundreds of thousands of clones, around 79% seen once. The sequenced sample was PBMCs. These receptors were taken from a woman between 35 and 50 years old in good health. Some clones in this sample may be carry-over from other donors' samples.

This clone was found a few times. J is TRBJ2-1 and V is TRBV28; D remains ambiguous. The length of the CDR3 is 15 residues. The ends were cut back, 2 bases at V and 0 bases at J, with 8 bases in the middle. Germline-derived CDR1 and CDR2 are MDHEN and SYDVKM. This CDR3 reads CASSLESSSYNEQFF. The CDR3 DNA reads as TGTGCCAGCAGTTTAGAGAGTAGCTCCTACAATGAGCAGTTCTTC. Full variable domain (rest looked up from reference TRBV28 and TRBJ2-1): DVKVTQSSRYLVKRTGEKVFLECVQDMDHENMFWYRQDPGLGLRLIYFSYDVKMKEKGDIPEGYSVSREKKERFSLILESASTNQTSMYLCASSLESSSYNEQFFGPGTRLTVL.

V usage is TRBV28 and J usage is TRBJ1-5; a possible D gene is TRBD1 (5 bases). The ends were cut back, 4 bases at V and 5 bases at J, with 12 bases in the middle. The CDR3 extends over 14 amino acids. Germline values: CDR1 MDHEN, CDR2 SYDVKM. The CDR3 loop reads CASSYVQGHQPQHF. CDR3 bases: TGTGCCAGCAGTTACGTTCAGGGACATCAGCCCCAGCATTTT.

The DNA of the CDR3 is TGTGCCAGCAGCCCCGGGACTATACTCTCCGGGGAGCTGTTTTTT. This gives the protein CASSPGTILSGELFF. The rearrangement links TRBV7-2 to TRBJ2-2, with TRBD2 identical over 7 bases. This CDR3 has 15 residues. Germline-derived CDR1 and CDR2 are SGHTA and FQGNSA. V gave up 5 bases and J gave up 6 bases; unmatched junction bases: 9.

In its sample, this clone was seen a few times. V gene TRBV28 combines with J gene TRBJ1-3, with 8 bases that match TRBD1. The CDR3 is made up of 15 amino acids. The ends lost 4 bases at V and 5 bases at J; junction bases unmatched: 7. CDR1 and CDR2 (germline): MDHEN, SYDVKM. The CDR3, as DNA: TGTGCCAGCAGTTCTCATGGGACAGGAAGAAACACCATATATTTT. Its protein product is CASSSHGTGRNTIYF.

CDR3 region: CAWSLGQGLHYGYTF. DNA for the CDR3: TGTGCCTGGAGTCTTGGGCAGGGGTTGCACTATGGCTACACCTTC. The rearrangement links TRBV30 to TRBJ1-2, with a weak D call TRBD1 (6 bases). With 2 bases removed from V and 3 bases from J, the gap between germline ends came to 16 bases. Germline V gene data show CDR1 as GTSNPN and CDR2 as SVGIG (reference sequence). There are 15 residues in the CDR3.

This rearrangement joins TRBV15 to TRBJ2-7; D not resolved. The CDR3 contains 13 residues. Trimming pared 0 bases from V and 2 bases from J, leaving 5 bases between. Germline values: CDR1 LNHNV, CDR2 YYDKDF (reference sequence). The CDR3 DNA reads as TGTGCCACCAGCAGAGATTTGGCCTACGAGCAGTACTTC. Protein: CATSRDLAYEQYF.

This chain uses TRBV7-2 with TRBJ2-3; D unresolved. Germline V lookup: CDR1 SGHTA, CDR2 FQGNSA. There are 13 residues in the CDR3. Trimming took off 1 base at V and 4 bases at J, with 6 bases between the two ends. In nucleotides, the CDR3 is TGTGCCAGCAGCTTAGTTGCCGCAGATACGCAGTATTTT. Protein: CASSLVAADTQYF.

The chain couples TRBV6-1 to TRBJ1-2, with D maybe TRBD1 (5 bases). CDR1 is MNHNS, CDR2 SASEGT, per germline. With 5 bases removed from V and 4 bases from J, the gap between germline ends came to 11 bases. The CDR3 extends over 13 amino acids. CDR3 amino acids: CASSLGVFYGYTF. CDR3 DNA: TGTGCCAGCAGTTTAGGGGTCTTCTATGGCTACACCTTC.

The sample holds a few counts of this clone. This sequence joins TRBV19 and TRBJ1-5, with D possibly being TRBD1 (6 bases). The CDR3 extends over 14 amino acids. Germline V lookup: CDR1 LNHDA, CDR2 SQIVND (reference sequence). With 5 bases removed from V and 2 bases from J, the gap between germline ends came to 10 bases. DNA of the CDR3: TGTGCCAGTAGTGGGGGCGGCGGCAATCAGCCCCAGCATTTT. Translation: CASSGGGGNQPQHF.